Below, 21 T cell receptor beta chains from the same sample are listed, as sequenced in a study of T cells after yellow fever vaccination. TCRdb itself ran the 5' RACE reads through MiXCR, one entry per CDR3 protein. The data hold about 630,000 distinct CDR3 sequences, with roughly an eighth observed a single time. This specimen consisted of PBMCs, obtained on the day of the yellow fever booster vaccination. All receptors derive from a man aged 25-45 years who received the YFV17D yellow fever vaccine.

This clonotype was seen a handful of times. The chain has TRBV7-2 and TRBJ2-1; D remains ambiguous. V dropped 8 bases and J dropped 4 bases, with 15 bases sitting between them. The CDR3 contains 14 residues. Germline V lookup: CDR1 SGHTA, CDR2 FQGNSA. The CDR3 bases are TGTGCCAGCCGAAGCTCGCTACTTTACAATGAGCAGTTCTTC. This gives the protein CASRSSLLYNEQFF.

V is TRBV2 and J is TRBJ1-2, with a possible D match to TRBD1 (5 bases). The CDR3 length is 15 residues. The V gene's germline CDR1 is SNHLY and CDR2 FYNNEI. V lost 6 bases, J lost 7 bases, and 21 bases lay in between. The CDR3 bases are TGTGCCAGCAGCCCACCCCCGGGGAGGGGACGTGGCTACACCTTC. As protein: CASSPPPGRGRGYTF.

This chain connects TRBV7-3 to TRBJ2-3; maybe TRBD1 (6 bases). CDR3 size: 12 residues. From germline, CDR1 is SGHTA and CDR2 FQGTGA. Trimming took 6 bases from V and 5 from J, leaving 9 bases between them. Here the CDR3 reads CASRSGEDTQYF. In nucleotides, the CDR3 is TGTGCCAGCAGGTCAGGGGAAGATACGCAGTATTTT.

DNA for the CDR3: TGTGCCATCAAGGGACTAGCGGGAGTCGGGGAGCTGTTTTTT. This gives the protein CAIKGLAGVGELFF. V and J are TRBV10-3 and TRBJ2-2; 14 nucleotides line up with TRBD2. CDR3 size: 14 residues. Trimming took 7 bases from V and 7 from J; bases not matched to a gene: 2. Germline V gene data show CDR1 as ENHRY and CDR2 as SYGVKD.

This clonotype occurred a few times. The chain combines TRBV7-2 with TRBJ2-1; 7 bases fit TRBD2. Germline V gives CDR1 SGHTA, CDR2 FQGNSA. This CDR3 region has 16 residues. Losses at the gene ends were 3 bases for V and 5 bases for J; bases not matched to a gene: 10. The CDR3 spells CASSFITGTIHNEQFF. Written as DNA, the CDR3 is TGTGCCAGCAGCTTTATTACCGGGACTATTCACAATGAGCAGTTCTTC.

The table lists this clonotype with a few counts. The CDR3 loop is CASRDRGDTDTQYF. The CDR3 bases are TGTGCCAGCCGGGACAGGGGTGACACAGATACGCAGTATTTT. The V and J genes are TRBV14 and TRBJ2-3; 10 bases line up with TRBD1. The CDR3 contains 14 residues. CDR1 is SGHDN and CDR2 is FVKESK in the germline V gene. With V trimmed by 8 bases and J by 2 bases, 4 bases remained unmatched.

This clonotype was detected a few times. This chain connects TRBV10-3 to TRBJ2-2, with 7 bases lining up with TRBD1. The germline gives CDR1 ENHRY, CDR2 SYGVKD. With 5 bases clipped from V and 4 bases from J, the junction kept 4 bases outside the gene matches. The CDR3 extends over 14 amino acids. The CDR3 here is CAISRDRRTGELFF. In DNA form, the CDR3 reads TGTGCCATCAGTCGGGACAGACGCACCGGGGAGCTGTTTTTT.

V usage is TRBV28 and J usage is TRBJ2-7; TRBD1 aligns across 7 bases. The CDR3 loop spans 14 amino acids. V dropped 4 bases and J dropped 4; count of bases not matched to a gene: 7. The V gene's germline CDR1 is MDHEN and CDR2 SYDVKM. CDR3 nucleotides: TGTGCCAGCAGTTCCGGGACAGTTATATACGAGCAGTACTTC. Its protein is CASSSGTVIYEQYF.

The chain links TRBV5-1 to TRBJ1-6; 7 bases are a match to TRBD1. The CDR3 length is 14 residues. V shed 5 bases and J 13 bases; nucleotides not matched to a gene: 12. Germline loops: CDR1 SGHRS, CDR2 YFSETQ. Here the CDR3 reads CASRRTGAGGPLHF. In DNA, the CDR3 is TGCGCCAGCAGACGAACAGGGGCGGGGGGCCCCCTCCACTTT.

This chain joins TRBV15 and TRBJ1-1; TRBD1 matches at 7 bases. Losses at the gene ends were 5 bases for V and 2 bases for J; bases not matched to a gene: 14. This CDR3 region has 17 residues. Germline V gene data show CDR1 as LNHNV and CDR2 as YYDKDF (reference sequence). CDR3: CATSALAGTDVNTEAFF. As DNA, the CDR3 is TGTGCCACCAGCGCGTTGGCGGGGACAGATGTTAACACTGAAGCTTTCTTT.

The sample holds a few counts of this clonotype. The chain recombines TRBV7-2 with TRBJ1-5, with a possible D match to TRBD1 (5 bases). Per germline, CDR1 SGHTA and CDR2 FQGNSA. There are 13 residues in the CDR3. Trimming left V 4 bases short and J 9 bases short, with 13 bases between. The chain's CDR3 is CASSSGAAGPQHF. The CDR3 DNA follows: TGTGCCAGCAGCTCCGGGGCCGCAGGGCCCCAGCATTTT.

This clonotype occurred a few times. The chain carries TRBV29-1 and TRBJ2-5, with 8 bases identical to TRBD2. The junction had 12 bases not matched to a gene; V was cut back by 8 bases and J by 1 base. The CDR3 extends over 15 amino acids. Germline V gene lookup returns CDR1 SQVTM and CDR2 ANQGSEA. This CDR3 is CSTRRGGGTQETQYF. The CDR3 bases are TGCAGCACACGCCGGGGGGGCGGGACCCAAGAGACCCAGTACTTC.

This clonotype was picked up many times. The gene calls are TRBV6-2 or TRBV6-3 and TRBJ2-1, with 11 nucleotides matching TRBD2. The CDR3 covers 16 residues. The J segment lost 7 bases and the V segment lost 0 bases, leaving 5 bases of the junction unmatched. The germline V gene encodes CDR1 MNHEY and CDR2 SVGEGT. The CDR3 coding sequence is TGTGCCAGCAGTTACTCACTAGCGGGAGCCAGAAATGAGCAGTTCTTC. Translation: CASSYSLAGARNEQFF.

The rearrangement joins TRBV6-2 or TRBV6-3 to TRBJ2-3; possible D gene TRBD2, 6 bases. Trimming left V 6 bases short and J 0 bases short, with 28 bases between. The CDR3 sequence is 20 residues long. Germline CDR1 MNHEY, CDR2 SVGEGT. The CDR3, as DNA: TGTGCCAGCAGCCCTATTGCCGGGAGTGAAGCCCTCTGGAGCACAGATACGCAGTATTTT. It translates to CASSPIAGSEALWSTDTQYF.

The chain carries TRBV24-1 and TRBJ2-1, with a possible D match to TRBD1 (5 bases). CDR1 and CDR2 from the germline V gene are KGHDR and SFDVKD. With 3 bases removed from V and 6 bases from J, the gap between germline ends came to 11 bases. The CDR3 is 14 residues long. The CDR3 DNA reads TGTGCCACCAGTGATAACAGGCTAGTCAATGAGCAGTTCTTC. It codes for CATSDNRLVNEQFF.

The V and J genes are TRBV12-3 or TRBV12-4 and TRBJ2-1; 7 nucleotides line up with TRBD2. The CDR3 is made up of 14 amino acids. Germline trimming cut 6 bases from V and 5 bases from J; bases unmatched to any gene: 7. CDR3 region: CASRRTSGDNEQFF. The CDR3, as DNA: TGTGCCAGCAGAAGGACTAGTGGGGACAATGAGCAGTTCTTC.

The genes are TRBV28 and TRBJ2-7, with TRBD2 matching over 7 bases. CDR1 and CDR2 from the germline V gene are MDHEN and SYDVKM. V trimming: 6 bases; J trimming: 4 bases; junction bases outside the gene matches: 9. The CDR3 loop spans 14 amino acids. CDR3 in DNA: TGTGCCAGCAGGCCAGGCGGGAGCGTTTACGAGCAGTACTTC. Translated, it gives CASRPGGSVYEQYF.

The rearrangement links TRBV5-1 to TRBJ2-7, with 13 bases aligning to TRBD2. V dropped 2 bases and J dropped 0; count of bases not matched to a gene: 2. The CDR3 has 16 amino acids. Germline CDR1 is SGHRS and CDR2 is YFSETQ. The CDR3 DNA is TGCGCCAGCAGCTTTGGGACTAGCGGGACCTCCTACGAGCAGTACTTC. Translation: CASSFGTSGTSYEQYF.

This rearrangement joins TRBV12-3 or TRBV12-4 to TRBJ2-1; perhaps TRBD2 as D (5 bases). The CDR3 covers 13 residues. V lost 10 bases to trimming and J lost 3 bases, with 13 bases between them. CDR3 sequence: CAIRADHYNEQFF. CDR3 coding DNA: TGTGCCATCAGAGCGGACCACTACAATGAGCAGTTCTTC.

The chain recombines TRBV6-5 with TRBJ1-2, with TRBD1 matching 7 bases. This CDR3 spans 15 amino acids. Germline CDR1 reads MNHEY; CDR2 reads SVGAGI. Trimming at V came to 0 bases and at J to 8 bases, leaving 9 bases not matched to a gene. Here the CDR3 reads CASSYSPGGSEGYTF. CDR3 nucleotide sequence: TGTGCCAGCAGTTACTCACCAGGGGGATCGGAGGGCTACACCTTC.

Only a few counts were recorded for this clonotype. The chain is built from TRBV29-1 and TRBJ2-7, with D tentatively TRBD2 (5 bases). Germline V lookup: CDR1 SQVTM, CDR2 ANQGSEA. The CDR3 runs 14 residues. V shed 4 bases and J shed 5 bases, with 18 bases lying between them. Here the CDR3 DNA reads TGCAGCGTTGTGTGGCGGGCCCCGATAGACGAGCAGTACTTC. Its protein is CSVVWRAPIDEQYF.